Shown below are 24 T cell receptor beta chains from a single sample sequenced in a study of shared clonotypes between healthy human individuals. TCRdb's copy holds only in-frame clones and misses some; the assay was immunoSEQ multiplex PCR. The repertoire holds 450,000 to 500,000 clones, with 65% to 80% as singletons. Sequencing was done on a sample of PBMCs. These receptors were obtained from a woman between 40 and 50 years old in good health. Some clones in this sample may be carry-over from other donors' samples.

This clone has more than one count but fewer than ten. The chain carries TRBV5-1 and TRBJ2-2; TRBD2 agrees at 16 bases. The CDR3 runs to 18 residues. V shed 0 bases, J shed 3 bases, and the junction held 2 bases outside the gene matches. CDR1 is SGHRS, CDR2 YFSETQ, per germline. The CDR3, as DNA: TGCGCCAGCAGCTTGGAAGGGACTAGCGGGAGGGACACCGGGGAGCTGTTTTTT. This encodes CASSLEGTSGRDTGELFF.

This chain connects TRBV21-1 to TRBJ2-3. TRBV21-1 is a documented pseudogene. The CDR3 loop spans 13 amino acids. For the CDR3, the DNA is TGTGCCAGCCGGTTTAGGAACTTAGATACGCAGTATTTT. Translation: CASRFRNLDTQYF.

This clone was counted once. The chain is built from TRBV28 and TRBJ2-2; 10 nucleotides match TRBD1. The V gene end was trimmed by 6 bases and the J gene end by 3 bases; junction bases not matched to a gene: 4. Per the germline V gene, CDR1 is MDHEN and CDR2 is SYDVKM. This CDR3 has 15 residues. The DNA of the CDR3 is TGTGCCAGCAGCCCCGGGACAGGGGACACCGGGGAGCTGTTTTTT. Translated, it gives CASSPGTGDTGELFF.

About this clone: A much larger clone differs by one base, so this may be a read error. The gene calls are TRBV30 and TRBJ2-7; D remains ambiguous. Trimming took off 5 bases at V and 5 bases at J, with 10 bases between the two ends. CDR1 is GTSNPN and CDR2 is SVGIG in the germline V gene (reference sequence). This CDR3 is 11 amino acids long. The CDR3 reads CAWERNHEQYF. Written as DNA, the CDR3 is TGTGCCTGGGAACGTAACCACGAGCAGTACTTC.

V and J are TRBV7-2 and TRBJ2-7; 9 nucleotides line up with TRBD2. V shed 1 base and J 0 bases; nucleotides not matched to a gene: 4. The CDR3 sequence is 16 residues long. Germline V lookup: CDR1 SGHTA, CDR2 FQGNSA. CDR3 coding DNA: TGTGCCAGCAGCTTAGTAGTAGCGGGGGCCTCCTACGAGCAGTACTTC. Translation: CASSLVVAGASYEQYF.

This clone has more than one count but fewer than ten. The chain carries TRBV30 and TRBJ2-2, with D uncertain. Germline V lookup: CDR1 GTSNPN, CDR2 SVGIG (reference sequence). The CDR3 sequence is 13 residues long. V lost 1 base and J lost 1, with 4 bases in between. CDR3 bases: TGTGCCTGGAGTGGGGGGAACACCGGGGAGCTGTTTTTT. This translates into CAWSGGNTGELFF.

CDR3 amino acids: CASTPQWGPRMNTEAFF. The CDR3 DNA follows: TGTGCCAGCACCCCTCAGTGGGGGCCGAGAATGAACACTGAAGCTTTCTTT. V is TRBV28 and J is TRBJ1-1; tentatively, D is TRBD1 (6 bases). Germline values: CDR1 MDHEN, CDR2 SYDVKM. Trimming left V 7 bases short and J 0 bases short, with 21 bases between. This CDR3 contains 17 residues.

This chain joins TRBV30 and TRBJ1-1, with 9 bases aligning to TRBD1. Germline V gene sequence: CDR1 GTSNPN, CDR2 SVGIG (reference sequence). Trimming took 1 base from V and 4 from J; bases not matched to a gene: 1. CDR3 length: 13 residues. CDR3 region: CAWSATGGTEAFF. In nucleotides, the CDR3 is TGTGCCTGGAGTGCGACAGGGGGCACTGAAGCTTTCTTT.

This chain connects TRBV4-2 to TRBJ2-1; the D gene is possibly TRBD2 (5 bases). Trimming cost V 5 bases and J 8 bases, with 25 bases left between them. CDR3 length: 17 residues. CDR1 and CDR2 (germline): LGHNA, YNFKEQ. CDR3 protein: CASSSGNPGRLLDEQFF. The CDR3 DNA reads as TGTGCCAGCAGCAGCGGAAACCCAGGCCGACTCCTGGATGAGCAGTTCTTC.

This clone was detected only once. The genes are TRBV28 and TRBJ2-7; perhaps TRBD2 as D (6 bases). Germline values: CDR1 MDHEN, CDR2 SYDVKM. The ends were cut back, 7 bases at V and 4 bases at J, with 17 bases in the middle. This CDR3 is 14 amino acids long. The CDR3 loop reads CASTPSRDPYEQYF. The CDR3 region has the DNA TGTGCCAGCACCCCCTCGCGGGACCCATACGAGCAGTACTTC.

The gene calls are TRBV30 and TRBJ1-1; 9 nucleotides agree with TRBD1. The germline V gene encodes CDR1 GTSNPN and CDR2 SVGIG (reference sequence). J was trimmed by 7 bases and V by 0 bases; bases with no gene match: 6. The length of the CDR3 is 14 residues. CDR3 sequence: CAWSVGTGSLEAFF. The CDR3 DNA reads TGTGCCTGGAGTGTAGGGACAGGGAGTCTTGAAGCTTTCTTT.

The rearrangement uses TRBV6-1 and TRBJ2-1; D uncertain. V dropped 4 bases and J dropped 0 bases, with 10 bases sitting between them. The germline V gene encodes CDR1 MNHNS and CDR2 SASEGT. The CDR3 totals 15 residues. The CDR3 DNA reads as TGTGCCAGCAGTGTAGACTTGAGCTCCTACAATGAGCAGTTCTTC. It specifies CASSVDLSSYNEQFF.

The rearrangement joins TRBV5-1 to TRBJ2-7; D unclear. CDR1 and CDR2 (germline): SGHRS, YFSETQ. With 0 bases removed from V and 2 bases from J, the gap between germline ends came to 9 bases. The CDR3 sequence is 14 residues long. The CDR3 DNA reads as TGCGCCAGCAGCTTGGGAGCAATCGCCTACGAGCAGTACTTC. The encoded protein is CASSLGAIAYEQYF.

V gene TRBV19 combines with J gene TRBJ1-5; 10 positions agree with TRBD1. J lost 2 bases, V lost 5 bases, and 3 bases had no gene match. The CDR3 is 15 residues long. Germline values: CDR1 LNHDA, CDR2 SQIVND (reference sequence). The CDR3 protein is CASSGGQGGNQPQHF. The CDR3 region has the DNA TGTGCCAGTAGTGGAGGACAGGGGGGCAATCAGCCCCAGCATTTT.

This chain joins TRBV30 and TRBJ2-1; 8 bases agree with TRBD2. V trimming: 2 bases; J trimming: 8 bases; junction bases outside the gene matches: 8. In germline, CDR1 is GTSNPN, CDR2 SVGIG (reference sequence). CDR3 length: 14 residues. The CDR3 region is CAWSRGGAGDEQFF. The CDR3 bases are TGTGCCTGGAGTAGAGGGGGAGCGGGAGATGAGCAGTTCTTC.

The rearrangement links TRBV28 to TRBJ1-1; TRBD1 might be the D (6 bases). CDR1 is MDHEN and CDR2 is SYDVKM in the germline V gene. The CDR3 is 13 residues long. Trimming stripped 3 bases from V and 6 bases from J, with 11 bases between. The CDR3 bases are TGTGCCAGCAGTTTGGACAGCGCGCCTGAAGCTTTCTTT. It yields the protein CASSLDSAPEAFF.

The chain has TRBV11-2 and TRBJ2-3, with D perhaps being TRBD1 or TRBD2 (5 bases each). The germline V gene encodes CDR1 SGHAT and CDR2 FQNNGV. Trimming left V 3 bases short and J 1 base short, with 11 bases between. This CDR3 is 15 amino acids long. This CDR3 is CASSFLRDRTDTQYF. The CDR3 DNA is TGTGCCAGCAGCTTTCTAAGGGACCGCACAGATACGCAGTATTTT.

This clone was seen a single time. CDR3 nucleotide sequence: TGTGCCAGCAGCCGCAAGGGGGGGGCGGAGACCCAGTACTTC. Residues: CASSRKGGAETQYF. The chain combines TRBV28 with TRBJ2-5, with a weak D call TRBD2 (7 bases). Germline loops: CDR1 MDHEN, CDR2 SYDVKM. This CDR3 comprises 14 residues. V lost 6 bases, J lost 5 bases, and 16 bases lay in between.

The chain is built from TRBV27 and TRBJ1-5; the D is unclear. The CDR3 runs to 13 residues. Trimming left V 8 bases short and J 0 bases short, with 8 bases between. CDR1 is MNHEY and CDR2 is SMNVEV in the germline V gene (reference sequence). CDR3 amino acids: CASGRFSNQPQHF. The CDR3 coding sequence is TGTGCCAGCGGACGGTTTAGCAATCAGCCCCAGCATTTT.

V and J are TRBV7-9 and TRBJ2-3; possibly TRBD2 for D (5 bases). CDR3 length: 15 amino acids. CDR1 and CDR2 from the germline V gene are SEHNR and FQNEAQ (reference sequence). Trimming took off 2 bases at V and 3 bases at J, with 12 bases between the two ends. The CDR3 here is CASSLSLAPTDTQYF. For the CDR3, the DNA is TGTGCCAGCAGCTTAAGCCTAGCTCCGACAGATACGCAGTATTTT.

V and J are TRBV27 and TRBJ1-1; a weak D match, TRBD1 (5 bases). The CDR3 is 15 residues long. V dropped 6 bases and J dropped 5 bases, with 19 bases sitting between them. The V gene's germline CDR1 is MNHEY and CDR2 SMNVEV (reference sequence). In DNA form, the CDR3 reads TGTGCCAGCAGATTTACAGGTGTTTCGGGAACTGAAGCTTTCTTT. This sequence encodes CASRFTGVSGTEAFF.

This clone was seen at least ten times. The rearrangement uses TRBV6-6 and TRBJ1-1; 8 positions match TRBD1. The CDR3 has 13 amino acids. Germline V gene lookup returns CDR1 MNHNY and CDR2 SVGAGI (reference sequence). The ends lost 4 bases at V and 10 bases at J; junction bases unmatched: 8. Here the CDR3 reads CASSSTPGQGAFF. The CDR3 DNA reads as TGTGCCAGCAGTTCCACCCCCGGACAGGGAGCTTTCTTT.

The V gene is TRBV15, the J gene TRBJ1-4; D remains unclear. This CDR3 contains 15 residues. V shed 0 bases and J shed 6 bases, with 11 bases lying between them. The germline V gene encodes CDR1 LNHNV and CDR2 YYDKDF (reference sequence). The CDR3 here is CATSRERRRDEKLFF. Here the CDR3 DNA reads TGTGCCACCAGCAGAGAAAGGAGACGGGATGAAAAACTGTTTTTT.

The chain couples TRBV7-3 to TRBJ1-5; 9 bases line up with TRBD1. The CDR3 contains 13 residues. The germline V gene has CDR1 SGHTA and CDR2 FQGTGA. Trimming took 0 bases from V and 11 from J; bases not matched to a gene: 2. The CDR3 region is CASSLTGQGAQHF. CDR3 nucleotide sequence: TGTGCCAGCAGCTTAACGGGACAGGGTGCCCAGCATTTT. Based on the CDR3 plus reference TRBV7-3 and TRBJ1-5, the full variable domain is GAGVSQTPSNKVTEKGKYVELRCDPISGHTALYWYRQSLGQGPEFLIYFQGTGAADDSGLPNDRFFAVRPEGSVSTLKIQRTERGDSAVYLCASSLTGQGAQHFGDGTRLSIL.